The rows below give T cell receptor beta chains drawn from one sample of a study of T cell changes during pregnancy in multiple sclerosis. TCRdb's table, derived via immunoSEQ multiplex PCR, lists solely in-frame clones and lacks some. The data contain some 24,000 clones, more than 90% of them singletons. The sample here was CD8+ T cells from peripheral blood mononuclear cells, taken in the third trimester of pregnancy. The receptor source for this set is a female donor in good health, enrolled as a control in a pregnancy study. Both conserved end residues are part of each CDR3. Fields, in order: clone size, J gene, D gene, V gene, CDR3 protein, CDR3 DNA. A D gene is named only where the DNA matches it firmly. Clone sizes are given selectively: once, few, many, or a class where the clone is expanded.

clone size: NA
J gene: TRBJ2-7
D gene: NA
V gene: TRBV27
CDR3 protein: CASSPGGASYEQYF
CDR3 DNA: TGTGCCAGCAGTCCGGGTGGGGCATCCTACGAGCAGTACTTC

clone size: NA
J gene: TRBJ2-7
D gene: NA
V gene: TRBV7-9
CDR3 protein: CASSLLSPGDDEQYF
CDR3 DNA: TGTGCCAGCAGCCTACTTTCACCAGGGGACGACGAGCAGTACTTC

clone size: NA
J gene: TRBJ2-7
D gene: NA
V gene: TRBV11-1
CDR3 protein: CASSLGYYEQYF
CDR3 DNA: TGTGCCAGCAGCTTAGGCTACTACGAGCAGTACTTC

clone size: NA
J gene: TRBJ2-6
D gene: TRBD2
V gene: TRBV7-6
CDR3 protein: CASSLGLAGSGANVLTF
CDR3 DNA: TGTGCCAGCAGCTTAGGACTAGCGGGTTCTGGTGCCAACGTCCTGACTTTC

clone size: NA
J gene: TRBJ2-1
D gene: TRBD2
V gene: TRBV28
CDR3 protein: CASSSLAGGYNEQFF
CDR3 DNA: TGTGCCAGCAGTAGTTTGGCGGGAGGGTACAATGAGCAGTTCTTC

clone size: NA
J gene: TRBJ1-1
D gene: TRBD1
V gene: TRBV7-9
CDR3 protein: CASSLGFGDSYMNTEAFF
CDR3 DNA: TGTGCCAGCAGCTTGGGGTTTGGGGACAGCTATATGAACACTGAAGCTTTCTTT

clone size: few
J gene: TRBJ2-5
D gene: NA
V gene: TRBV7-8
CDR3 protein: CASSLYEGGQETQYF
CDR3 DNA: TGTGCCAGCAGCTTATACGAGGGTGGGCAAGAGACCCAGTACTTC

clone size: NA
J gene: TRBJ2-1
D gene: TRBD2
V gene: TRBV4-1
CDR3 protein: CASSQAVAGGPNEQFF
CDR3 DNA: TGCGCCAGCAGCCAAGCGGTAGCGGGGGGGCCTAATGAGCAGTTCTTC

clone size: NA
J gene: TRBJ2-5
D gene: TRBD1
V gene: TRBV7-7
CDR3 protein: CASSLGQGAETQYF
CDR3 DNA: TGTGCTAGCAGCTTGGGACAGGGTGCGGAGACCCAGTACTTC

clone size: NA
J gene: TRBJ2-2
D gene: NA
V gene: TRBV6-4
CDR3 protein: CASSDSIGGNTGELFF
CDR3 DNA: TGTGCCAGCAGTGACTCGATCGGAGGAAACACCGGGGAGCTGTTTTTT

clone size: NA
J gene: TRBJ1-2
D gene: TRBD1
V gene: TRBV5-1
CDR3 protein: CASSFGTGGFGYTF
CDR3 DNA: TGCGCCAGCAGCTTCGGGACAGGGGGCTTTGGCTACACCTTC

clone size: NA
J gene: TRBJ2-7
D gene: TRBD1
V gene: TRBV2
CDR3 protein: CASSLTGPCSYEQYF
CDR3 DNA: TGTGCCAGCAGTTTGACAGGGCCCTGCTCCTACGAGCAGTACTTC

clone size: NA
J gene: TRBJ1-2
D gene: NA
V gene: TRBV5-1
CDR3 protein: CASSLAGESVGYTF
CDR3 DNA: TGCGCCAGCAGCTTGGCCGGAGAATCTGTTGGCTACACCTTC

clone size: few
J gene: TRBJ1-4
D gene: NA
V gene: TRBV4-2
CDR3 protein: CASSPRVPTNEKLFF
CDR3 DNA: TGTGCCAGCAGCCCCCGAGTTCCAACTAATGAAAAACTGTTTTTT

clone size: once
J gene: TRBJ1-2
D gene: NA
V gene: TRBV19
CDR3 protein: CASSIDHLYPGHYGYTF
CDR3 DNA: TGTGCCAGTAGTATAGATCATTTGTACCCAGGGCATTATGGCTACACCTTC

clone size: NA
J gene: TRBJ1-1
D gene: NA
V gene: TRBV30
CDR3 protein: CAWCPGAQLNTEAFF
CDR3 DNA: TGTGCCTGGTGCCCTGGGGCCCAACTGAACACTGAAGCTTTCTTT

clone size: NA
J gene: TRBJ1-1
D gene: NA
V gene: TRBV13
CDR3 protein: CASSRWNTEAFF
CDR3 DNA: TGTGCCAGCAGCCGGTGGAACACTGAAGCTTTCTTT

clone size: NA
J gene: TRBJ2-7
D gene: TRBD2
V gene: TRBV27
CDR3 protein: CASSLVAGVNEQYF
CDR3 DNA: TGTGCCAGCAGTTTAGTAGCGGGAGTGAACGAGCAGTACTTC

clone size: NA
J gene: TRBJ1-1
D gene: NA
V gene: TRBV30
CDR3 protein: CAWSDTGVEAFF
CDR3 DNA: TGTGCCTGGAGTGATACGGGTGTTGAAGCTTTCTTT

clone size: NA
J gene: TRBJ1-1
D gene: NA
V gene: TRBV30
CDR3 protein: CAWRTIWATEAFF
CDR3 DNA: TGTGCCTGGAGGACAATATGGGCAACTGAAGCTTTCTTT

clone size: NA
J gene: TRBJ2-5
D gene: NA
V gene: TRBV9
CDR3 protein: CASGSRETQYF
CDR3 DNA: TGTGCCAGCGGGAGTCGGGAGACCCAGTACTTC

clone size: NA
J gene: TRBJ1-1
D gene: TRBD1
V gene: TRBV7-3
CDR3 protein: CASSLEGGRGPGTEAFF
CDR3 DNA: TGTGCCAGCAGCTTAGAAGGGGGCAGGGGGCCAGGGACTGAAGCTTTCTTT

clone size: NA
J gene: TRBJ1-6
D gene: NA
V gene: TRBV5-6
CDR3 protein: CASSLRLHGDRALHF
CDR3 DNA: TGTGCCAGCAGCTTGCGGCTCCATGGAGACCGGGCCCTCCACTTT

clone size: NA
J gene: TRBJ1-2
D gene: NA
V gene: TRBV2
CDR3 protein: CASSASGYGYTF
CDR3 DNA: TGTGCCAGCAGTGCGAGTGGCTATGGCTACACCTTC

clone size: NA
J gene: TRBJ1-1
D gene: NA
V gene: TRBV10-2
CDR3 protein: CASSEPRDRANTEAFF
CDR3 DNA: TGCGCCAGCAGTGAGCCCAGAGACAGAGCGAACACTGAAGCTTTCTTT

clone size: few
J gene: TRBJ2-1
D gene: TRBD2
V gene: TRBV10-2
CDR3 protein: CASLPPLGAGGSSYNEQFF
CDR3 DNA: TGCGCCAGCCTCCCTCCTCTGGGAGCGGGAGGGAGCTCCTACAATGAGCAGTTCTTC

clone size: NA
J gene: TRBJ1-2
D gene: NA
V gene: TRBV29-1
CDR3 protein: CSVERAGINYGYTF
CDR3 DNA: TGCAGCGTTGAAAGGGCAGGGATTAACTATGGCTACACCTTC

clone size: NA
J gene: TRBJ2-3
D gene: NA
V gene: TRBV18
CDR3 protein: CASSYAGPSTDTQYF
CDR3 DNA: TGTGCCAGCTCCTACGCCGGTCCATCCACAGATACGCAGTATTTT

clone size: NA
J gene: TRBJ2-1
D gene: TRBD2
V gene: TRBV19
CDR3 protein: CASSTPTSGGDNEQFF
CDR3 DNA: TGTGCCAGTAGTACCCCTACTAGCGGGGGGGACAATGAGCAGTTCTTC

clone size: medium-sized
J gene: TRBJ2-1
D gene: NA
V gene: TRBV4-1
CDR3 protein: CASSQDAVLRSSYNEQFF
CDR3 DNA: TGCGCCAGCAGCCAAGATGCGGTTCTACGTAGCTCCTACAATGAGCAGTTCTTC

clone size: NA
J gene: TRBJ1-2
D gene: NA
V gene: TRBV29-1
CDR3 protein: CSVVGSGYTF
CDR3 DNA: TGCAGCGTTGTCGGTTCTGGCTACACCTTC

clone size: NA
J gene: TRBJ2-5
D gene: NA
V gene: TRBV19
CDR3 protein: CASSLGGRALEETQYF
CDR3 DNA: TGTGCCAGTAGTTTAGGTGGCAGGGCTCTGGAAGAGACCCAGTACTTC

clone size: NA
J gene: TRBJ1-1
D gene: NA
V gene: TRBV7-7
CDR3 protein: CASSLGEGDKAFF
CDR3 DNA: TGTGCTAGCAGCTTAGGAGAGGGCGACAAAGCTTTCTTT

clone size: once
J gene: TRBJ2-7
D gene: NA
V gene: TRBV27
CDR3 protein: CASALGGGSLYEQYF
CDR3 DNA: TGTGCCAGCGCCCTTGGCGGAGGGTCTCTCTACGAGCAGTACTTC

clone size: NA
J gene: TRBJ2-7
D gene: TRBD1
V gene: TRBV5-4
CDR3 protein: CASMFSGGGKQYF
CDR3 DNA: TGTGCCAGCATGTTTTCAGGGGGCGGTAAGCAGTACTTC

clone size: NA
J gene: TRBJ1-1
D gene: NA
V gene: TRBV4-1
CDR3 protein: CASSQVPLNTEAFF
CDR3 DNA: TGCGCCAGCAGCCAAGTCCCCTTGAACACTGAAGCTTTCTTT

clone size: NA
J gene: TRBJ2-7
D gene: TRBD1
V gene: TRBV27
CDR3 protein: CASSFQGAHERYF
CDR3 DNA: TGTGCCAGCAGTTTCCAGGGGGCCCACGAGCGGTACTTC

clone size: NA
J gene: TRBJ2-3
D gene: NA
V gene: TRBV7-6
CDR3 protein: CASSPGHDHTDTQYF
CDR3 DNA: TGTGCCAGCAGCCCCGGACACGACCACACAGATACGCAGTATTTT

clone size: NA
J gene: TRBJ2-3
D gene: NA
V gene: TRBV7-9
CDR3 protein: CASSLDEDTQYF
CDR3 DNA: TGTGCCAGCAGCTTAGACGAGGATACGCAGTATTTT

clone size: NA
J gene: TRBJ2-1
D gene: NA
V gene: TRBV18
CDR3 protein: CASSPTGYNEQFF
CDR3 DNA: TGTGCCAGCTCACCGACAGGTTACAATGAGCAGTTCTTC

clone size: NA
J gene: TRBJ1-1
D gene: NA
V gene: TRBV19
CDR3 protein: CASMLFPREAFF
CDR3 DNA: TGTGCCAGTATGTTGTTCCCCCGTGAAGCTTTCTTT

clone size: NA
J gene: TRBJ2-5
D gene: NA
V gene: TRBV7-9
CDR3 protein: CASSSPLRETQYF
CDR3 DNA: TGTGCCAGCAGCAGCCCTCTCCGGGAGACCCAGTACTTC

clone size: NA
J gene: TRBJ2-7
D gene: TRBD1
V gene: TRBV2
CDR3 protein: CATKGQGVYEQYF
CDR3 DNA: TGTGCCACCAAAGGACAGGGGGTGTACGAGCAGTACTTC

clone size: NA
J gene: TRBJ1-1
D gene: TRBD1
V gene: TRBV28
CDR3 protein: CASSQTGVNTEAFF
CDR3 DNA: TGTGCCAGCAGTCAGACAGGGGTGAACACTGAAGCTTTCTTT

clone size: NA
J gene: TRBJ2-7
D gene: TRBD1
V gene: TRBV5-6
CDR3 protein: CASSQTGTGYEQYF
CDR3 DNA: TGTGCCAGCAGTCAAACCGGGACAGGGTATGAGCAGTACTTC

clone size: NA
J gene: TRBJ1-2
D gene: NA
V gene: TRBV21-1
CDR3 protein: CASSSGTGRGKVIKSRGYTF
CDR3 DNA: TGTGCCAGCAGCTCCGGGACAGGCAGGGGGAAGGTCATTAAGAGCCGTGGCTACACCTTC

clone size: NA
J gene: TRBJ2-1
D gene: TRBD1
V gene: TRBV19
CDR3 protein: CASSMSATGFDEQFF
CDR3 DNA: TGTGCCAGTAGTATGTCCGCGACAGGGTTCGATGAGCAGTTCTTC

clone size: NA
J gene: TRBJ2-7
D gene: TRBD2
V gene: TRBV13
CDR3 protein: CASSSSGRSEQYF
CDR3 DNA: TGTGCCAGCAGCTCGAGCGGGAGGAGCGAGCAGTACTTC

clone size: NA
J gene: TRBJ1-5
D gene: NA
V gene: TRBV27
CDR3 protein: CASSSPREIHQPQHF
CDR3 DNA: TGTGCCAGCAGTTCCCCCAGGGAAATCCATCAGCCCCAGCATTTT

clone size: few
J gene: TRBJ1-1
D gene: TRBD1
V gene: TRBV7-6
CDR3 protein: CASSNRDRRGAFF
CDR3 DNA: TGTGCCAGCAGCAATAGGGACAGGCGCGGGGCTTTCTTT

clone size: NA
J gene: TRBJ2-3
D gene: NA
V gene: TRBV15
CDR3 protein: CATSRDQASPTDTQYF
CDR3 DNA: TGTGCCACCAGCAGAGATCAGGCTAGCCCCACAGATACGCAGTATTTT

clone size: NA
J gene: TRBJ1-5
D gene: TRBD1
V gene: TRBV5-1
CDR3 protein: CASSQSGTGGQPQHF
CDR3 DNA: TGCGCCAGCAGCCAATCCGGGACAGGGGGTCAGCCCCAGCATTTT

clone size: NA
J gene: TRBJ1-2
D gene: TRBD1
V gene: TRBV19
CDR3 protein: CASSSGQGLEGYTF
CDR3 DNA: TGTGCCAGTAGTTCGGGACAGGGGTTAGAAGGCTACACCTTC

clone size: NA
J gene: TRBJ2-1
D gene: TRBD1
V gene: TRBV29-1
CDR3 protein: CSVGDRGWEQFF
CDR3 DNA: TGCAGCGTGGGGGACAGGGGTTGGGAGCAGTTCTTC

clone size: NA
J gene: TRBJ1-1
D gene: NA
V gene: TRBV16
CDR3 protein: CASSQGGGFGEAFF
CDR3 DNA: TGTGCCAGCAGCCAAGGGGGGGGCTTCGGTGAAGCTTTCTTT